These 30 T cell receptor beta chains came from one sample sequenced in a study of blood T cell repertoires in COVID-19. Profiling relied on immunoSEQ multiplex PCR, and the TCRdb table lists in-frame clones only, not all of them. The sample has 30,000 to 35,000 clones, about 83% seen once. Sequenced sample: peripheral blood. These receptors were taken from a man aged 50 to 60 with acute or convalescent COVID-19.

This chain joins TRBV12-3 or TRBV12-4 and TRBJ2-7, with D possibly matching TRBD1 (6 bases). Trimming removed 6 bases at V and 4 bases at J, with 10 bases between. The CDR3 consists of 12 residues. CDR3 sequence: CASRGRGYEQYF. The DNA of the CDR3 is TGTGCCAGCAGGGGTAGGGGGTACGAGCAGTACTTC.

The chain links TRBV5-1 to TRBJ2-2, with 11 bases matching TRBD1. The V segment lost 2 bases and the J segment 6 bases; nucleotides outside the gene matches: 9. CDR1 is SGHRS and CDR2 is YFSETQ in the germline V gene. CDR3 length: 17 amino acids. The CDR3 sequence is CASSLTSGTGGAGELFF. CDR3 in DNA: TGCGCCAGCAGCTTAACCTCCGGGACAGGGGGTGCCGGGGAGCTGTTTTTT.

The chain uses TRBV19 and TRBJ2-1; possibly TRBD2 for D (5 bases). Germline CDR1 is LNHDA and CDR2 is SQIVND (reference sequence). The CDR3 has 15 amino acids. Deletions cut 3 bases from V and 6 bases from J, with 15 bases between. CDR3 sequence reads: CASSIPSGGGNEQFF. CDR3 coding DNA: TGTGCCAGTAGTATCCCCTCCGGAGGCGGCAATGAGCAGTTCTTC.

V is TRBV2 and J is TRBJ1-5; D may be TRBD1 (5 bases). The germline CDR1 and CDR2 sequences are SNHLY and FYNNEI. The CDR3 extends over 14 amino acids. V was clipped by 4 bases and J by 5 bases, with 12 bases between them. The CDR3: CASSVSRADQPQHF. As DNA, the CDR3 is TGTGCCAGCAGTGTATCCAGGGCGGATCAGCCCCAGCATTTT. Looking up the rest from reference TRBV2 and TRBJ1-5 gives the full variable domain: EPEVTQTPSHQVTQMGQEVILRCVPISNHLYFYWYRQILGQKVEFLVSFYNNEISEKSEIFDDQFSVERPDGSNFTLKIRSTKLEDSAMYFCASSVSRADQPQHFGDGTRLSIL.

V and J are TRBV19 and TRBJ2-5; D may be TRBD2 (5 bases). Per germline, CDR1 LNHDA and CDR2 SQIVND (reference sequence). CDR3 length: 13 residues. V lost 8 bases and J 2 bases, leaving 12 bases between the germline ends. CDR3 sequence (DNA): TGTGCCAGTTTGAGTCGGGAACAAGAGACCCAGTACTTC. This sequence encodes CASLSREQETQYF.

The gene calls are TRBV5-1 and TRBJ1-2, with a tentative D call TRBD1 (5 bases). From germline, CDR1 is SGHRS and CDR2 YFSETQ. Trimming took 6 bases from V and 6 from J, leaving 21 bases between them. CDR3 length: 15 residues. The CDR3 loop is CASTISAGRIDGYTF. The CDR3 DNA follows: TGCGCCAGCACCATATCAGCGGGACGGATTGATGGCTACACCTTC.

The chain recombines TRBV11-1 with TRBJ2-7; D not certain. V was pared by 2 bases and J by 3 bases, with 14 bases between. The CDR3 is 15 residues long. Germline CDR1 reads SGHAT; CDR2 reads FQDESV (reference sequence). CDR3 in amino acids: CASSLPPAGLYEQYF. The CDR3, as DNA: TGTGCCAGCAGCTTACCCCCGGCAGGCCTCTACGAGCAGTACTTC.

The V call is TRBV3-1 (or the pseudogene TRBV3-2), the J call TRBJ2-3; 8 positions match TRBD1. V trimming: 4 bases; J trimming: 3 bases; junction bases outside the gene matches: 9. The CDR3 runs 16 residues. Germline loops: CDR1 LGHDT, CDR2 YNNKEL (reference sequence). CDR3 sequence: CASSPLDRGRTDTQYF. DNA for the CDR3: TGTGCCAGCAGCCCCCTCGACAGGGGCAGAACAGATACGCAGTATTTT.

The chain joins TRBV27 to TRBJ1-2; 7 positions match TRBD1. Germline V CDR1 and CDR2: MNHEY, SMNVEV (reference sequence). After removal of 4 bases from V and 2 bases from J, the junction contained 7 bases not matched to a gene. This CDR3 has 15 residues. The CDR3 loop is CASSSRGSTNYGYTF. The CDR3 nucleotides are TGTGCCAGCAGTTCCAGGGGGAGTACCAACTATGGCTACACCTTC.

V usage is TRBV3-1 (or the pseudogene TRBV3-2) and J usage is TRBJ2-7; D perhaps matches TRBD1 (5 bases). Looked up from germline, CDR1 is LGHDT and CDR2 is YNNKEL (reference sequence). The CDR3 contains 15 residues. V lost 0 bases, J lost 5 bases, and 14 bases lay in between. CDR3 in DNA: TGTGCCAGCAGCCAAGACGGTAGGGGTTGGGACGAGCAGTACTTC. Amino acids: CASSQDGRGWDEQYF.

The rearrangement links TRBV6-2 or TRBV6-3 to TRBJ2-7; TRBD1 matches 7 bases. Unmatched junction bases numbered 8, after V lost 5 bases and J lost 1 base. Germline V gene lookup returns CDR1 MNHEY and CDR2 SVGEGT. The CDR3 totals 15 residues. CDR3 sequence: CASSGTESFSYEQYF. CDR3 nucleotides: TGTGCCAGCAGTGGGACAGAGAGTTTTTCCTACGAGCAGTACTTC.

The genes are TRBV19 and TRBJ2-5; D may be TRBD1 (6 bases). Trimming removed 8 bases from V and 0 bases from J, with 10 bases in between. The CDR3 loop spans 13 amino acids. Germline V gives CDR1 LNHDA, CDR2 SQIVND (reference sequence). The chain's CDR3 is CASLDSYQETQYF. In nucleotides, the CDR3 is TGTGCCAGTTTGGACAGCTACCAAGAGACCCAGTACTTC. Full variable domain (rest looked up from reference TRBV19 and TRBJ2-5): DGGITQSPKYLFRKEGQNVTLSCEQNLNHDAMYWYRQDPGQGLRLIYYSQIVNDFQKGDIAEGYSVSREKKESFPLTVTSAQKNPTAFYLCASLDSYQETQYFGPGTRLLVL.

The chain recombines TRBV27 with TRBJ2-7; 10 bases are shared with TRBD2. Germline CDR1 is MNHEY and CDR2 is SMNVEV (reference sequence). V was clipped by 4 bases and J by 3 bases; unmatched bases: 6. CDR3 length equals 15 residues. The CDR3 bases are TGTGCCAGCAGTTCCCCGCTAGCGGGAGACTACGAGCAGTACTTC. Protein: CASSSPLAGDYEQYF.

The CDR3 protein is CASSNWSTPLHF. The CDR3 bases are TGCGCCAGCAGTAATTGGTCCACTCCCCTCCACTTT. The chain combines TRBV5-1 with TRBJ1-6, with D hard to call. Trimming shortened V by 5 bases and J by 13 bases, and 13 bases separated the two germline ends. The CDR3 contains 12 residues. Looked up from germline, CDR1 is SGHRS and CDR2 is YFSETQ. Full variable domain (outside the CDR3, taken from reference TRBV5-1 and TRBJ1-6): KAGVTQTPRYLIKTRGQQVTLSCSPISGHRSVSWYQQTPGQGLQFLFEYFSETQRNKGNFPGRFSGRQFSNSRSEMNVSTLELGDSALYLCASSNWSTPLHFGNGTRLTVT.

The table lists this clone with a count of one. The CDR3 nucleotides are TGCAGCGTTGAATCCGGGAAGGGCTATGGCTACACCTTC. Translation: CSVESGKGYGYTF. This chain links TRBV29-1 with TRBJ1-2; no clear D. The CDR3 is 13 residues long. Between the trimmed V and J ends, which lost 2 bases and 4 bases, there was a span of 11 bases. Germline lookup yields CDR1 SQVTM and CDR2 ANQGSEA.

This clone showed up just a few times. V gene TRBV10-2 combines with J gene TRBJ1-2, with a weak D call TRBD1 (5 bases). This CDR3 comprises 16 residues. Trimming removed 0 bases at V and 2 bases at J, with 13 bases between. CDR1 and CDR2 (germline): WSHSY, SAAADI. Here the CDR3 DNA reads TGCGCCAGCAGTGAGTCGACCGGTGGGGGGAACTATGGCTACACCTTC. The encoded protein is CASSESTGGGNYGYTF.

The chain uses TRBV6-5 and TRBJ1-5; D remains ambiguous. The CDR3 sequence is 15 residues long. The V gene lost 6 bases and the J gene lost 4 bases, with 16 bases spanning the gap. The germline V gene has CDR1 MNHEY and CDR2 SVGAGI. CDR3 sequence (DNA): TGTGCCAGCAGAAAAGCCCTAACAGATAATCAGCCCCAGCATTTT. Translated: CASRKALTDNQPQHF.

The chain couples TRBV6-2 or TRBV6-3 to TRBJ2-7; 7 bases map to TRBD2. Trimming cost V 4 bases and J 4 bases; bases outside gene matches: 10. CDR1 and CDR2 (germline): MNHEY, SVGEGT. The CDR3 is made up of 15 amino acids. Written as DNA, the CDR3 is TGTGCCAGCAGTTCGGCTCTGGCGGGAGTATACGAGCAGTACTTC. Translating gives CASSSALAGVYEQYF.

V gene TRBV2 combines with J gene TRBJ1-2, with D perhaps matching TRBD1 (6 bases). V gave up 6 bases and J gave up 8 bases, with 22 bases separating them. This CDR3 contains 15 residues. Germline CDR1 reads SNHLY; CDR2 reads FYNNEI. The CDR3 sequence: CASRRLRDTPEGYTF. CDR3 sequence (DNA): TGTGCCAGCAGGCGCCTCCGGGACACCCCGGAGGGCTACACCTTC.

The chain is built from TRBV6-5 and TRBJ2-7; tentative D call: TRBD2 (5 bases). V was pared by 6 bases and J by 1 base, with 13 bases between. The germline V gene encodes CDR1 MNHEY and CDR2 SVGAGI. CDR3 length equals 14 residues. The CDR3 loop reads CASSSTRTSYEQYF. The CDR3 DNA reads as TGTGCCAGCAGCAGTACTAGAACTTCCTACGAGCAGTACTTC.

V and J are TRBV5-6 and TRBJ2-7; 9 bases line up with TRBD1. The V and J ends lost 4 bases and 7 bases, in that order; junction bases with no gene match: 6. CDR3 length: 13 amino acids. Per germline, CDR1 SGHDT and CDR2 YYEEEE. The CDR3 region is CASSRTGVEEQYF. The DNA of the CDR3 is TGTGCCAGCAGCCGGACAGGGGTGGAAGAGCAGTACTTC.

This sequence joins TRBV27 and TRBJ1-4; 10 positions match TRBD1. Germline CDR1 MNHEY, CDR2 SMNVEV (reference sequence). V lost 5 bases, J lost 7 bases, and 1 base stayed unmatched. The CDR3 is made up of 13 amino acids. CDR3: CASSGDRGEKLFF. The CDR3 DNA reads as TGTGCCAGCAGTGGGGACAGGGGTGAAAAACTGTTTTTT.

V and J are TRBV30 and TRBJ1-6; D unclear. V was pared by 2 bases and J by 7 bases, with 15 bases between. This CDR3 is built from 15 residues. CDR1 and CDR2 (germline): GTSNPN, SVGIG (reference sequence). CDR3 in DNA: TGTGCCTGGAGTCGATCCTGGGGAGCCAATTCACCCCTCCACTTT. Protein: CAWSRSWGANSPLHF.

A note on this clone: A read error may produce the germline difference seen at one junction end. This sequence joins TRBV6-6 and TRBJ1-5, with TRBD1 as a possible D gene (6 bases). The CDR3 spans 13 residues. Germline V gene sequence: CDR1 MNHNY, CDR2 SVGAGI (reference sequence). In DNA, the CDR3 is TGCGCCAGCAAGAGGGGGGGAGATCAGCCCCAGCATTTT. It translates to CASKRGGDQPQHF.

Within the sample, this clone is medium-sized. The genes are TRBV2 and TRBJ2-7; D is possibly TRBD1 (5 bases). The V end lost 5 bases, the J end lost 5 bases, and 13 bases lay between the germline ends. The CDR3 covers 13 residues. Germline CDR1 SNHLY, CDR2 FYNNEI. CDR3 in DNA: TGTGCCAGCAGTTCGGTGGGGCTTAACGAGCAGTACTTC. Translation: CASSSVGLNEQYF.

The chain recombines TRBV9 with TRBJ2-2; 7 positions match TRBD1. Germline-derived CDR1 and CDR2 are SGDLS and YYNGEE. This CDR3 region has 13 residues. V was clipped by 7 bases and J by 1 base; unmatched bases: 1. The CDR3 DNA reads as TGTGCCAGCGGGACAGAGAACACCGGGGAGCTGTTTTTT. It yields the protein CASGTENTGELFF.

The chain carries TRBV5-4 and TRBJ2-7; a possible D gene is TRBD1 (6 bases). Trimming took 2 bases from V and 6 from J, leaving 6 bases between them. Germline loops: CDR1 SGHNT, CDR2 YYREEE (reference sequence). CDR3 length equals 11 residues. The CDR3 DNA reads TGTGCCAGCAGCTTCAGGGGCGAGCAGTACTTC. Translating it yields CASSFRGEQYF.

This clone was seen a few times. In nucleotides, the CDR3 is TGTGCCACCAGCGAGAAGGACGGACTAGTCGAGGAGACCCAGTACTTC. Protein: CATSEKDGLVEETQYF. The V call is TRBV15, the J call TRBJ2-5, with TRBD2 identical over 7 bases. CDR1 LNHNV and CDR2 YYDKDF come from the germline V gene (reference sequence). The CDR3 consists of 16 residues. J lost 5 bases, V lost 5 bases, and 14 bases had no gene match.

The chain carries TRBV2 and TRBJ2-7; 12 bases are shared with TRBD1. Germline CDR1 and CDR2: SNHLY and FYNNEI. Trimming cost V 4 bases and J 3 bases; bases outside gene matches: 7. The CDR3 sequence is 16 residues long. Here the CDR3 reads CASSGGQGAFNYEQYF. The CDR3 DNA reads as TGTGCCAGCAGTGGGGGACAGGGGGCTTTCAACTACGAGCAGTACTTC. The full variable domain, with the rest looked up from reference TRBV2 and TRBJ2-7, is EPEVTQTPSHQVTQMGQEVILRCVPISNHLYFYWYRQILGQKVEFLVSFYNNEISEKSEIFDDQFSVERPDGSNFTLKIRSTKLEDSAMYFCASSGGQGAFNYEQYFGPGTRLTVT.

The chain joins TRBV5-1 to TRBJ1-5, with TRBD1 matching 8 bases. Trimming at V came to 4 bases and at J to 6 bases, leaving 9 bases not matched to a gene. CDR3 size: 15 residues. Germline CDR1 and CDR2: SGHRS and YFSETQ. The CDR3 coding sequence is TGCGCCAGCAGCCCGGACAGGGTCGAGTCTCAGCCCCAGCATTTT. This sequence encodes CASSPDRVESQPQHF.